This TCR beta chain is from a study of shared clonotypes between healthy human individuals. This CDR3 region has 16 residues. Germline loops: CDR1 KGHSY, CDR2 FQNENV. The germline V and J ends were trimmed by 4 bases and 5 bases, with 21 bases remaining between them. Comments on this clone: Its antigen is undetermined.

General study results and limits: Apart from blood, nothing was sampled; tissue repertoires likely differ.

CD45RO-negative cells were positively selected for CCR7, leaving out terminally differentiated effector memory CD45RA+ cells. For every subset, genomic DNA was evenly distributed across several immunoSEQ plates. Profiling relied on immunoSEQ multiplex PCR, and the TCRdb table lists in-frame clones only, not all of them. The sample lists millions of clones, approximately 94% seen once, with roughly 1.1% in the top ten. The receptor was isolated from a man aged 18 to 30 in good health. Material: naive CD8+ T cells sorted from blood. The gene calls are TRBV16 and TRBJ2-7; no clear D gene. The CDR3 nucleotides read TGTGCCAGCAGCCCAACTTTACACGTCGAGCAGGACGAGCAGTACTTC. Protein: CASSPTLHVEQDEQYF.